Included here is one TCR beta chain sequence, with context. Study processing details: Reference gene primers were amplified, and this amplification served to estimate nucleated cell counts. The protocol was immunoSEQ multiplex PCR, while the TCRdb copy is restricted to in-frame clones and leaves out a portion. V and J calls plus clone size are reproduced from that table; the DNA served to infer D and trimming. The profile shows fewer than 120,000 clones, about four fifths of them singletons. The data were taken from a study of blood T cell repertoires in COVID-19. Across the whole study: Samples came from the United States, Italy and Spain, spanning acute and convalescent COVID-19.

There are 15 residues in the CDR3. Per the germline V gene, CDR1 is MNHEY and CDR2 is SVGEGT. Trimming at V came to 5 bases and at J to 3 bases, leaving 10 bases not matched to a gene. The sequence came from a woman aged 55 to 70 with acute or convalescent COVID-19. The specimen sequenced was peripheral blood. The chain joins TRBV6-2 or TRBV6-3 to TRBJ2-7; 7 bases agree with TRBD2. The CDR3 coding sequence is TGTGCCAGCAGTCTCCCGAGCGGGAACATCTACGAGCAGTACTTC. This sequence encodes CASSLPSGNIYEQYF.